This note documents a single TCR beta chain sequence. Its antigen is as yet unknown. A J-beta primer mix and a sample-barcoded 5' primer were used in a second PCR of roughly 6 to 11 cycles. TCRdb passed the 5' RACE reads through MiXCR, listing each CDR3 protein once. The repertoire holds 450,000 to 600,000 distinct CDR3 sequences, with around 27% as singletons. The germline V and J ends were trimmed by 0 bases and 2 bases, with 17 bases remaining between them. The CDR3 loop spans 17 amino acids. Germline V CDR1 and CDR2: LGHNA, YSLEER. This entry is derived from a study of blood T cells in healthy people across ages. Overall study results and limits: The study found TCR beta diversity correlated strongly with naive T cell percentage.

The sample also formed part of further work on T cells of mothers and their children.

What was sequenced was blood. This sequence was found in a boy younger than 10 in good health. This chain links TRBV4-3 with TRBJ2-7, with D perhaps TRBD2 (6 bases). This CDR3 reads CASSQDRVVGSAYEQYF. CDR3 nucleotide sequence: TGCGCCAGCAGCCAAGATCGGGTTGTCGGGAGCGCCTACGAGCAGTACTTC.